These 13 T cell receptor beta chains originate from one sample sequenced in a study of blood T cell repertoires in COVID-19 (dated by TCRdb to 2018 to 2021). Library creation used the immunoSEQ multiplex PCR assay. The table comes from immuneACCESS by way of TCRdb, which keeps in-frame sequences with V and J called. Part of the clones is missing from these tables; in studies checked, under half for an unresolved V gene and the rest for unknown reasons. In all, the sample holds tens of thousands of clones, and roughly 85% of those were seen once. Of the sample, about 17% falls within the top ten clones. Sequencing used peripheral blood. These receptor sequences come from a human donor in a cohort sampled during active COVID-19.

This clone has just one count. The chain uses TRBV9 and TRBJ1-3, with TRBD1 matching 7 bases. There are 17 residues in the CDR3. The V segment lost 3 bases and the J segment 0 bases; nucleotides outside the gene matches: 9. Germline assignment: CDR1 SGDLS and CDR2 YYNGEE. The CDR3 protein is CASSDRDSDYSGNTIYF. The CDR3 DNA is TGTGCCAGCAGCGATCGGGACAGCGATTACTCTGGAAACACCATATATTTT.

The chain couples TRBV7-2 to TRBJ2-5; D possibly corresponds to TRBD2 (5 bases). V was pared by 0 bases and J by 5 bases, with 10 bases between. Germline loops: CDR1 SGHTA, CDR2 FQGNSA. The CDR3 loop spans 14 amino acids. CDR3 protein: CASSLARVVETQYF. In nucleotides, the CDR3 is TGTGCCAGCAGCTTAGCGCGGGTGGTGGAGACCCAGTACTTC.

This chain links TRBV5-5 with TRBJ1-5, with TRBD1 matching 8 bases. V shed 5 bases, J shed 1 base, and the junction held 11 bases outside the gene matches. CDR3 length equals 17 residues. The germline V gene encodes CDR1 SGHKS and CDR2 YYEKEE (reference sequence). CDR3 bases: TGTGCCAGCAGTTTCGGACAGGGTGGGGTGAGCAATCAGCCCCAGCATTTT. Amino acid sequence: CASSFGQGGVSNQPQHF.

This chain joins TRBV3-1 (or the pseudogene TRBV3-2) and TRBJ2-5; D is unclear. The CDR3 loop spans 15 amino acids. V gave up 0 bases and J gave up 0 bases, with 8 bases separating them. CDR1 is LGHDT and CDR2 is YNNKEL in the germline V gene (reference sequence). CDR3 residues: CASSQDYEYQETQYF. Here the CDR3 DNA reads TGTGCCAGCAGCCAAGATTATGAGTACCAAGAGACCCAGTACTTC.

This clone has only a few counts. This chain joins TRBV14 and TRBJ2-5; possible D gene TRBD1, 6 bases. The CDR3 sequence is 18 residues long. CDR1 and CDR2 (germline): SGHDN, FVKESK. V gave up 4 bases and J gave up 0 bases, with 21 bases separating them. The CDR3 DNA is TGTGCCAGCAGCCGACTTCCATCGGACAGTACCTACCAAGAGACCCAGTACTTC. Its protein is CASSRLPSDSTYQETQYF.

J is TRBJ2-3 and V is TRBV4-1; 8 nucleotides align to TRBD2. CDR1 MGHRA and CDR2 YSYEKL come from the germline V gene. The CDR3 totals 16 residues. V trimming: 4 bases; J trimming: 0 bases; junction bases outside the gene matches: 6. The CDR3 DNA is TGCGCCAGCAGCCGGACTGGACTAGCTAGCACAGATACGCAGTATTTT. Its protein is CASSRTGLASTDTQYF.

Details on this clone: This CDR3 is also generated by other DNA sequences in the sample. The CDR3, as DNA: TGTGCCAGCAGTTTAAAAGGGGGAAACTATGGCTACACCTTC. Amino acid sequence: CASSLKGGNYGYTF. The rearrangement uses TRBV27 and TRBJ1-2, with a weak D call TRBD1 (6 bases). Germline CDR1 reads MNHEY; CDR2 reads SMNVEV (reference sequence). The CDR3 runs 14 residues. Between the trimmed V and J ends, which lost 2 bases and 2 bases, there was a span of 9 bases.

The chain recombines TRBV6-5 with TRBJ2-1, with TRBD2 matching over 11 bases. The V segment lost 2 bases and the J segment 6 bases; nucleotides outside the gene matches: 3. Germline CDR1 is MNHEY and CDR2 is SVGAGI. CDR3 length: 15 amino acids. CDR3 amino acids: CASSYAGTSGNEQFF. The CDR3 DNA reads TGTGCCAGCAGTTACGCCGGGACTAGCGGCAATGAGCAGTTCTTC.

This clone has just one count. This rearrangement joins TRBV12-3 or TRBV12-4 to TRBJ2-2, with D uncertain. The CDR3 has 13 amino acids. Trimming left V 1 base short and J 5 bases short, with 5 bases between. The CDR3 nucleotides are TGTGCCAGCAGTTTAGGGCAGACCGGGGAGCTGTTTTTT. This encodes CASSLGQTGELFF.

V gene TRBV4-1 combines with J gene TRBJ1-5; 10 nucleotides match TRBD1. The CDR3 contains 15 residues. V lost 5 bases, J lost 6 bases, and 7 bases stayed unmatched. Germline loops: CDR1 MGHRA, CDR2 YSYEKL. CDR3 DNA sequence: TGCGCCAGCAGCGCGACAGGGGGCCTCGGTCAGCCCCAGCATTTT. Translation: CASSATGGLGQPQHF.

The chain joins TRBV9 to TRBJ1-1; 8 bases line up with TRBD1. CDR3 length: 14 residues. Germline V gene data show CDR1 as SGDLS and CDR2 as YYNGEE. V dropped 4 bases and J dropped 1; count of bases not matched to a gene: 3. The DNA of the CDR3 is TGTGCCAGCAGCCGACAGGGGACGAACACTGAAGCTTTCTTT. Translation: CASSRQGTNTEAFF.

This clone was seen a handful of times. CDR3 bases: TGTGCCAGCCGGGAGGTACCTGGAAACACCATATATTTT. Amino acid sequence: CASREVPGNTIYF. This chain connects TRBV9 to TRBJ1-3; D remains unclear. The CDR3 covers 13 residues. V was cut by 7 bases and J by 2 bases, with 10 bases left in between. The germline gives CDR1 SGDLS, CDR2 YYNGEE.

The rearrangement uses TRBV12-3 or TRBV12-4 and TRBJ1-2, with no clear D. The V and J ends lost 3 bases and 4 bases respectively, with 9 bases between them. CDR3 length equals 13 residues. CDR3 in amino acids: CASSLEQSYGYTF. The CDR3 coding sequence is TGTGCCAGCAGTTTGGAGCAGAGCTATGGCTACACCTTC.